The rows below give T cell receptor beta chains drawn from one sample of a study of OX40 agonist ivuxolimab in advanced cancers. Some clones are missing from TCRdb's copy, which holds only in-frame ones; the method was immunoSEQ multiplex PCR. The table shows about 38,000 clones, with roughly 80% occurring only once. The sample in question was CD4+ or CD8+ T cells sorted from blood, obtained in a trial of the OX40 agonist ivuxolimab. The origin of the receptors is an adult with an advanced solid tumor such as melanoma, head and neck, liver or kidney cancer. The CDR3 runs from the conserved cysteine through the conserved F or W. D genes are given only for firm matches. The size of a clone is reported for some rows only, either as once, few or many, or as a class for expanded clones.

d_call | j_call | v_call | clone_size | cdr3_aa | cdr3_nt
TRBD1 | TRBJ2-2 | TRBV10-3 | . | CAIRAAGGGSNTGELFF | TGTGCCATCAGGGCCGCAGGGGGCGGGTCGAACACCGGGGAGCTGTTTTTT
. | TRBJ2-1 | TRBV27 | . | CASSFLNEQFF | TGTGCCAGCAGTTTCTTAAATGAGCAGTTCTTC
TRBD1 | TRBJ2-7 | TRBV18 | once | CASSPTGQGAWEQYF | TGTGCCAGCTCACCTACAGGACAGGGGGCTTGGGAGCAGTACTTC
TRBD2 | TRBJ2-5 | TRBV19 | . | CASSLGLAGGYETQYF | TGTGCCAGTAGTCTGGGACTAGCGGGAGGTTATGAGACCCAGTACTTC
. | TRBJ2-1 | TRBV30 | . | CAWSPLGLEQFF | TGTGCCTGGAGTCCCCTAGGCCTTGAGCAGTTCTTC
. | TRBJ1-2 | TRBV7-2 | . | CASSFTGPQGGYTF | TGTGCCAGCAGCTTTACAGGGCCTCAGGGGGGCTACACCTTC
. | TRBJ1-2 | TRBV14 | . | CASSQLADGYGYTF | TGTGCCAGCAGCCAGCTTGCAGATGGCTATGGCTACACCTTC
TRBD2 | TRBJ2-3 | TRBV19 | once | CASSALYDNSGKGESADTQYF | TGTGCCAGTAGTGCCCTCTATGATAATAGCGGGAAAGGGGAGTCGGCAGATACGCAGTATTTT
. | TRBJ2-7 | TRBV14 | . | CASSLSGAVVEF | TGTGCCAGCAGCCTCTCAGGGGCCGTTGTAGAATTC
. | TRBJ1-3 | TRBV2 | . | CASSASTAGNTIYF | TGTGCCAGCAGTGCGAGTACAGCTGGAAACACCATATATTTT
. | TRBJ1-1 | TRBV5-1 | . | CASSLAGRNTEAFF | TGCGCCAGCAGCTTGGCCGGGCGGAACACTGAAGCTTTCTTT